Each of the 4 T cell receptor beta chains below was sequenced from the same sample in a study of regulatory T cells in long-lasting Graves disease. The time point: newly diagnosed GD, antithyroid drugs for less than 3 months. The TCR library was made from RNA extracted from PBMCs. HTBI primers from iRepertoire and Arm-PCR of CDR3 regions yielded the TCR beta libraries. TCRdb re-analysed the multiplex PCR reads in MiXCR, keeping a single row per CDR3 protein. The data show 500,000 or so distinct CDR3 sequences, around 15% seen once. These same data were also listed under a study on T cells in Graves' hyperthyroidism and ophthalmopathy.

Sequencing used peripheral blood mononuclear cells (PBMCs), obtained at new diagnosis, from a patient treated with antithyroid drugs. The receptors shown here come from a man aged 35 to 55 with Graves disease.

This clonotype was counted many times. The CDR3 spells CSAPGRISSYEQYF. The CDR3 coding sequence is TGCAGTGCCCCTGGCCGGATAAGCTCCTACGAGCAGTACTTC. This chain joins TRBV20-1 and TRBJ2-7; the D is unclear. This CDR3 contains 14 residues. Trimming removed 6 bases at V and 0 bases at J, with 15 bases between. Germline V gene data show CDR1 as DFQATT and CDR2 as SNEGSKA (reference sequence).

This chain connects TRBV7-9 to TRBJ2-1; 9 nucleotides line up with TRBD2. Looked up from germline, CDR1 is SEHNR and CDR2 is FQNEAQ (reference sequence). With 5 bases clipped from V and 0 bases from J, the junction kept 11 bases outside the gene matches. This CDR3 region has 18 residues. The CDR3 loop reads CASSPTRGSGSSYNEQFF. As DNA, the CDR3 is TGTGCCAGCAGCCCAACCAGGGGTAGCGGGAGCTCCTACAATGAGCAGTTCTTC. Full variable domain (outside the CDR3, taken from reference TRBV7-9 and TRBJ2-1): DTGVSQNPRHKITKRGQNVTFRCDPISEHNRLYWYRQTLGQGPEFLTYFQNEAQLEKSRLLSDRFSAERPKGSFSTLEIQRTEQGDSAMYLCASSPTRGSGSSYNEQFFGPGTRLTVL.

The chain employs TRBV2 and TRBJ1-5, with D hard to call. Trimming took off 1 base at V and 0 bases at J, with 7 bases between the two ends. CDR1 is SNHLY, CDR2 FYNNEI, per germline. The CDR3 length is 15 residues. The CDR3 DNA reads as TGTGCCAGCAGTGAAGGGAGTAATAGCAATCAGCCCCAGCATTTT. This translates into CASSEGSNSNQPQHF. The variable domain in full, completed from reference TRBV2 and TRBJ1-5, reads EPEVTQTPSHQVTQMGQEVILRCVPISNHLYFYWYRQILGQKVEFLVSFYNNEISEKSEIFDDQFSVERPDGSNFTLKIRSTKLEDSAMYFCASSEGSNSNQPQHFGDGTRLSIL.

V usage is TRBV6-1 and J usage is TRBJ2-2; 16 bases are a match to TRBD2. J was trimmed by 7 bases and V by 7 bases; bases with no gene match: 9. The CDR3 is made up of 17 amino acids. Germline V gene lookup returns CDR1 MNHNS and CDR2 SASEGT. This CDR3 reads CASTPGTSGRAGGELFF. CDR3 DNA sequence: TGTGCCAGCACTCCAGGGACTAGCGGGAGGGCCGGCGGGGAGCTGTTTTTT.